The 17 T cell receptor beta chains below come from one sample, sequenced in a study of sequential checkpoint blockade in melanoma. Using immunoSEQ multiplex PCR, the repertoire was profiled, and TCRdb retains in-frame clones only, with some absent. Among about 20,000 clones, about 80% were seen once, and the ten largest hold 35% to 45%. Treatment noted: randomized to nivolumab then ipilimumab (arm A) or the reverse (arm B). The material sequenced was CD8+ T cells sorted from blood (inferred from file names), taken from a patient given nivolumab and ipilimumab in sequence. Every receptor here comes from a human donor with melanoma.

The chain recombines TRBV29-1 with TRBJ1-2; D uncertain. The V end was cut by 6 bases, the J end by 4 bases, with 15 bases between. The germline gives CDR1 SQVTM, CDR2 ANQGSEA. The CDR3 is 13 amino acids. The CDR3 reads CSVRGLGGYGYTF. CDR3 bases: TGCAGCGTGCGAGGGCTAGGCGGCTATGGCTACACCTTC.

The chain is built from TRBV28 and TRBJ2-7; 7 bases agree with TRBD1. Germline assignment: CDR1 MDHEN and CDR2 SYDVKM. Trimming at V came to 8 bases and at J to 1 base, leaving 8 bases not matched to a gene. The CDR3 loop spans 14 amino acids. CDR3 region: CASQRTGQSYEQYF. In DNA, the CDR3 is TGTGCCAGCCAACGGACAGGACAGTCCTACGAGCAGTACTTC.

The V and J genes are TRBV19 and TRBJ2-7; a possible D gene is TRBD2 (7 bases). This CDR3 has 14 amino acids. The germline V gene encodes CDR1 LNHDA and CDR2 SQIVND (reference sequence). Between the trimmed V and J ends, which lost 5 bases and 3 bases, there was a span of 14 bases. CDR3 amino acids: CASSPGGGYYEQYF. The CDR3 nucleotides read TGTGCCAGTAGTCCGGGGGGCGGATACTACGAGCAGTACTTC.

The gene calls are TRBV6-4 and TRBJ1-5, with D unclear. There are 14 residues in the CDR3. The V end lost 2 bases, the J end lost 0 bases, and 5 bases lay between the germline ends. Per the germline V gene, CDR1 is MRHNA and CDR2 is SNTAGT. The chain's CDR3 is CASSDRDSNQPQHF. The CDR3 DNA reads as TGTGCCAGCAGTGACCGAGATAGCAATCAGCCCCAGCATTTT.

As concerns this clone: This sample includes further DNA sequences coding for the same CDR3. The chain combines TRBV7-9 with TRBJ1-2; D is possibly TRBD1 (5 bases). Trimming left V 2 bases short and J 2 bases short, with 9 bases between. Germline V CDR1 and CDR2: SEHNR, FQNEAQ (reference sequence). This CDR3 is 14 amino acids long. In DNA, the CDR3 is TGTGCCAGCAGCTTACAGGGCTCCAACTATGGCTACACCTTC. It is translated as CASSLQGSNYGYTF.

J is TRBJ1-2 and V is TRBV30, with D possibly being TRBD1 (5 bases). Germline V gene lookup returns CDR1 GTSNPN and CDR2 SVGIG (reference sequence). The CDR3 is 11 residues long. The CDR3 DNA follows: TGTGCTGTACAGGAAAGGGATGGCTACACCTTC. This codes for CAVQERDGYTF.

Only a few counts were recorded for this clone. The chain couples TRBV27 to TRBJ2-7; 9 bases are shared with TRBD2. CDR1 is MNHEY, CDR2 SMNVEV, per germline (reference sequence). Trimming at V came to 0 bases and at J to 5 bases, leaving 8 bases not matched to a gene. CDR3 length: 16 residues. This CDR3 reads CASSLSALLAGDEQYF. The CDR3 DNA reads TGTGCCAGCAGTTTATCGGCCCTACTAGCGGGCGACGAGCAGTACTTC.

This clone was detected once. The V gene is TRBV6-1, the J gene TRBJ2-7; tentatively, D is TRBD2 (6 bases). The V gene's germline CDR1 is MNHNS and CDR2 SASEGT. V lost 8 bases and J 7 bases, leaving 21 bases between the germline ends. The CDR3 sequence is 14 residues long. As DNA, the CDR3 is TGTGCCAGCCAACCTAGCGCTGGAGGGGAAGAGCAGTACTTC. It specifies CASQPSAGGEEQYF.

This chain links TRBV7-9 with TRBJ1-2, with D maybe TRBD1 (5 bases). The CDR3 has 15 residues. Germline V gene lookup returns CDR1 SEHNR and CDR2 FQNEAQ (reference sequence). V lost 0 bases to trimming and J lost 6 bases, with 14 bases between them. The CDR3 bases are TGTGCCAGCAGCTTAGCGGAGGGCAGGGTCCATGGCTACACCTTC. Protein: CASSLAEGRVHGYTF.

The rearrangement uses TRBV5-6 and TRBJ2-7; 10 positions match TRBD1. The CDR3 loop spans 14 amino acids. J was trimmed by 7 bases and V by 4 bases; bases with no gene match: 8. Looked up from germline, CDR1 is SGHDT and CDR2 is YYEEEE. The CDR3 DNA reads TGTGCCAGCAGCCCGACAGGGGGCGTGGGGGAGCAGTACTTC. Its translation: CASSPTGGVGEQYF.

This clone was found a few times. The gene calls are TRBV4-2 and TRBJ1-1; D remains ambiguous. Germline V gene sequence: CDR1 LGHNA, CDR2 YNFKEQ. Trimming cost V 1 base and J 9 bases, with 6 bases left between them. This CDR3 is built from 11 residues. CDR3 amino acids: CASSQGGKAFF. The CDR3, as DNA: TGTGCCAGCAGCCAAGGAGGAAAAGCTTTCTTT.

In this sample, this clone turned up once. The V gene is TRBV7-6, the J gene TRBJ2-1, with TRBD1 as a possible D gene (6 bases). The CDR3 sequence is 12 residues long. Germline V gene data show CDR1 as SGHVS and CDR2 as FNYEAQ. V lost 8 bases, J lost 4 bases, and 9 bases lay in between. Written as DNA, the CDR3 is TGTGCCAGCGGACAGATATACAATGAGCAGTTCTTC. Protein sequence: CASGQIYNEQFF.

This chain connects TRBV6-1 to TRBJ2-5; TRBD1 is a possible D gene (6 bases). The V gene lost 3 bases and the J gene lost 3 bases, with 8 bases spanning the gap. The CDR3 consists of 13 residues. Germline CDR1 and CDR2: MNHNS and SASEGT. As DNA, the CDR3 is TGTGCCAGCAGTGAGGGGGCTGAAGAGACCCAGTACTTC. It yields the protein CASSEGAEETQYF.

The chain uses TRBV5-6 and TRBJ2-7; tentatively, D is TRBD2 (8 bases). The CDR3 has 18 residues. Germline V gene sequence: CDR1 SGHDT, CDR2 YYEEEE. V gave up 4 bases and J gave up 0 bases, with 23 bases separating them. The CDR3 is CASSRGTVVLADSYEQYF. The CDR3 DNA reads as TGTGCCAGCAGCAGAGGGACAGTGGTACTAGCGGACTCCTACGAGCAGTACTTC.

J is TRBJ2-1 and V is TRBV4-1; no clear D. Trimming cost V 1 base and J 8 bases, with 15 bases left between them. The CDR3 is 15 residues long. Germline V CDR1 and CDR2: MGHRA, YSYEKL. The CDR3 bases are TGCGCCAGCAGCCAAGCGTGGCTAGTCTCGTATGAGCAGTTCTTC. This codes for CASSQAWLVSYEQFF.

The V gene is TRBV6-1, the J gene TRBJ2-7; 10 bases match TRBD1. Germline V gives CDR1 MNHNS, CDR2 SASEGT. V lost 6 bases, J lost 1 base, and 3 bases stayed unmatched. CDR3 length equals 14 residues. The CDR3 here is CASSPGQGSYEQYF. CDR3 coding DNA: TGTGCCAGCAGCCCGGGACAGGGGTCCTACGAGCAGTACTTC.

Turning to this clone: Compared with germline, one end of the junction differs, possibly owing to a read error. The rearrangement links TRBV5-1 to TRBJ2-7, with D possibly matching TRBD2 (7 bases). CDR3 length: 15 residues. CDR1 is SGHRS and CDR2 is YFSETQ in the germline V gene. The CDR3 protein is CASGLRQGGGYEQYF. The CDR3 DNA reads TGCGCCAGCGGCTTGAGGCAGGGAGGGGGCTACGAGCAGTACTTC.